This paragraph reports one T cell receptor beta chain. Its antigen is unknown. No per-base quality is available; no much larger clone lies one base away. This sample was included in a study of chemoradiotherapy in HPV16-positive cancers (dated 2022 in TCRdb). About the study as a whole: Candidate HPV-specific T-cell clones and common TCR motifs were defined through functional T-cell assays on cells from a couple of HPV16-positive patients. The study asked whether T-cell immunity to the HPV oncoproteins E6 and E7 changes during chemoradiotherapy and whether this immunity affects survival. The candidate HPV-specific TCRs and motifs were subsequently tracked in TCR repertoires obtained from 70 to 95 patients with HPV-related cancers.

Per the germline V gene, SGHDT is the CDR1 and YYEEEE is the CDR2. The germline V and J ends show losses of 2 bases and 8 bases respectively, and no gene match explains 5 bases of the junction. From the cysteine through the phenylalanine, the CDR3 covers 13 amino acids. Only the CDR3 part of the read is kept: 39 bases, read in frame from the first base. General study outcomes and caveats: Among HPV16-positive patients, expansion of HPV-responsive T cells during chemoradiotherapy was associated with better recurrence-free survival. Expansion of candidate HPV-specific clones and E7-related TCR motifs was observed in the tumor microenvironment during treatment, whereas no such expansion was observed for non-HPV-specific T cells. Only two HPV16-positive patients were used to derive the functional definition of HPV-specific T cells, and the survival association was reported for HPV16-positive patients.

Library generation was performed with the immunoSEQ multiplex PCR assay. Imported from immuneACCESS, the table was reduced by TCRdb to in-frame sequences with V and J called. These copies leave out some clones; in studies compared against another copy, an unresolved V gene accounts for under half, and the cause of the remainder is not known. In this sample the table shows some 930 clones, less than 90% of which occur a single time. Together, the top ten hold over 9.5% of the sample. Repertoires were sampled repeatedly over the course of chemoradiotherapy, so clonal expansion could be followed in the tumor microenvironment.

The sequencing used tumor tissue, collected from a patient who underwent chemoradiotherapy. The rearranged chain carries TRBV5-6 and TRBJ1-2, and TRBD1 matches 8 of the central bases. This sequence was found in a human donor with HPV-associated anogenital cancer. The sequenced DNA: TGTGCCAGCAGCTTTCAGGGGGCGAAAGGCTACACCTTC. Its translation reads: CASSFQGAKGYTF.